Presented here are 27 T cell receptor beta chains from one specimen sequenced in a study of blood T cells in healthy people across ages. Combining a sample-barcoded 5' primer with a J-beta primer mix, a second PCR ran for about 6 to 12 cycles. TCRdb recomputed calls from the 5' RACE reads with MiXCR, one row per CDR3 protein. Of more than 900,000 distinct CDR3 sequences detected, approximately 25% appear once; the ten largest clones hold 0.65% to 0.75%. Separately, the same data were catalogued under a study of T cells of mothers and their children.

The sample consisted of blood. The receptors stem from a girl aged 2 to 10 in good health.

This chain uses TRBV7-9 with TRBJ1-4; maybe TRBD1 (6 bases). Trimming removed 5 bases from V and 1 base from J, with 11 bases in between. CDR1 and CDR2 (germline): SEHNR, FQNEAQ (reference sequence). The CDR3 extends over 15 amino acids. CDR3 sequence reads: CASSHRQETNEKLFF. CDR3 in DNA: TGTGCCAGCAGCCACCGACAGGAAACTAATGAAAAACTGTTTTTT.

The chain recombines TRBV20-1 with TRBJ2-5; 9 positions agree with TRBD2. In germline, CDR1 is DFQATT, CDR2 SNEGSKA (reference sequence). The CDR3 contains 15 residues. After removal of 3 bases from V and 2 bases from J, the junction contained 7 bases not matched to a gene. CDR3 coding DNA: TGCAGTGCTAGTCTGCTAGCGGGACTTCAAGAGACCCAGTACTTC. Its translation: CSASLLAGLQETQYF.

The gene calls are TRBV6-5 and TRBJ1-2; 9 bases fit TRBD1. Unmatched junction bases numbered 9, after V lost 6 bases and J lost 4 bases. CDR1 is MNHEY, CDR2 SVGAGI, per germline. The CDR3 is 15 amino acids. The CDR3, as DNA: TGTGCCAGCAGAGCGCTTGGGGGACAGGGCTATGGCTACACCTTC. Protein: CASRALGGQGYGYTF.

The rearrangement links TRBV20-1 to TRBJ1-1; tentatively, D is TRBD1 (6 bases). The length of the CDR3 is 15 residues. Germline assignment: CDR1 DFQATT and CDR2 SNEGSKA (reference sequence). V gave up 0 bases and J gave up 1 base, with 12 bases separating them. The CDR3 loop reads CSAREGIRGNTEAFF. CDR3 DNA: TGCAGTGCTAGAGAGGGTATCAGGGGGAACACTGAAGCTTTCTTT.

The chain combines TRBV12-3 or TRBV12-4 with TRBJ1-1; maybe TRBD1 (5 bases). V dropped 3 bases and J dropped 8 bases, with 19 bases sitting between them. CDR3 length: 15 residues. The CDR3 region is CASSFKRRGKEEAFF. The CDR3 region has the DNA TGTGCCAGCAGTTTCAAGAGGCGGGGGAAGGAAGAAGCTTTCTTT.

V is TRBV5-1 and J is TRBJ2-5; 10 nucleotides agree with TRBD1. Trimming at V came to 6 bases and at J to 2 bases, leaving 7 bases not matched to a gene. The CDR3 is made up of 15 amino acids. Germline V gives CDR1 SGHRS, CDR2 YFSETQ. CDR3 sequence: CASNYGTGAQETQYF. DNA for the CDR3: TGCGCCAGCAACTACGGGACAGGGGCTCAAGAGACCCAGTACTTC.

This clonotype has a handful of counts. The genes are TRBV12-3 or TRBV12-4 and TRBJ1-5; no firm D call. The CDR3 length is 13 residues. V lost 6 bases, J lost 4 bases, and 10 bases lay in between. CDR3 sequence reads: CASRPQANQPQHF. The CDR3 bases are TGTGCCAGCAGACCTCAGGCGAATCAGCCCCAGCATTTT.

This clonotype was seen only a few times. CDR3 nucleotide sequence: TGTGCCAGCAGCTGGGGGTCAGGGGACCTGGGGGAGCTGTTTTTT. It codes for CASSWGSGDLGELFF. J is TRBJ2-2 and V is TRBV5-6; a weak D match, TRBD1 (6 bases). Looked up from germline, CDR1 is SGHDT and CDR2 is YYEEEE. V dropped 3 bases and J dropped 8 bases, with 17 bases sitting between them. The CDR3 covers 15 residues.

V gene TRBV20-1 combines with J gene TRBJ1-1; D is unclear. The CDR3 spans 12 residues. V was shortened by 5 bases and J by 4 bases, with 11 bases between the two germline ends. The germline V gene has CDR1 DFQATT and CDR2 SNEGSKA (reference sequence). CDR3 loop: CSAPRLSTEAFF. CDR3 nucleotide sequence: TGCAGTGCTCCCCGGTTGAGCACTGAAGCTTTCTTT.

The rearrangement links TRBV12-3 or TRBV12-4 to TRBJ2-1; D gene uncertain. The V end lost 7 bases, the J end lost 7 bases, and 8 bases lay between the germline ends. The CDR3 is 11 amino acids. DNA of the CDR3: TGTGCCAGCAAACTGTCAAATGAGCAGTTCTTC. Amino acids: CASKLSNEQFF.

This clonotype occurred many times. One end of the junction is discordant with germline, which a read error may explain. The CDR3 here is CASSVTSGTQETQYF. The CDR3 DNA reads as TGTGCTAGCAGCGTGACTAGCGGCACTCAAGAGACCCAGTACTTC. J is TRBJ2-5 and V is TRBV7-7; 9 bases fit TRBD2. This CDR3 has 15 amino acids. In germline, CDR1 is SSHAT, CDR2 FNYEAQ (reference sequence).

There are a few counts of this clonotype. CDR3 nucleotides: TGTGCCATCCCGGGACAGGGAGGTTCGACCGGGGAGCTGTTTTTT. It encodes CAIPGQGGSTGELFF. The V and J genes are TRBV7-9 and TRBJ2-2, with 9 bases matching TRBD1. The V segment lost 10 bases and the J segment 5 bases; nucleotides outside the gene matches: 11. The CDR3 is 15 amino acids. Germline V gene sequence: CDR1 SEHNR, CDR2 FQNEAQ (reference sequence).

This clonotype occurred a few times. The chain combines TRBV12-5 with TRBJ2-7; D is uncertain. Germline CDR1 and CDR2: LGHNT and FRNRAP. Trimming left V 11 bases short and J 2 bases short, with 13 bases between. This CDR3 contains 12 residues. In DNA, the CDR3 is TGTGCTTCCCGCCATGTAACCTACGAGCAGTACTTC. Its translation is CASRHVTYEQYF. Using reference TRBV12-5 and TRBJ2-7 for the parts outside the CDR3, the full variable domain is DARVTQTPRHKVTEMGQEVTMRCQPILGHNTVFWYRQTMMQGLELLAYFRNRAPLDDSGMPKDRFSAEMPDATLATLKIQPSEPRDSAVYFCASRHVTYEQYFGPGTRLTVT.

The rearrangement joins TRBV7-9 to TRBJ1-1; D is undetermined. The CDR3 runs 13 residues. Trimming shortened V by 2 bases and J by 4 bases, and 8 bases separated the two germline ends. Germline loops: CDR1 SEHNR, CDR2 FQNEAQ (reference sequence). The CDR3 sequence: CASSLSIATEAFF. The DNA of the CDR3 is TGTGCCAGCAGCTTAAGTATTGCCACTGAAGCTTTCTTT.

V is TRBV28 and J is TRBJ1-1; D is uncertain. CDR3 length: 12 amino acids. V gave up 3 bases and J gave up 3 bases, with 5 bases separating them. CDR1 and CDR2 from the germline V gene are MDHEN and SYDVKM. The CDR3 reads CASSFTYTEAFF. The CDR3 nucleotides are TGTGCCAGCAGTTTCACCTACACTGAAGCTTTCTTT. Full variable domain (outside the CDR3, taken from reference TRBV28 and TRBJ1-1): DVKVTQSSRYLVKRTGEKVFLECVQDMDHENMFWYRQDPGLGLRLIYFSYDVKMKEKGDIPEGYSVSREKKERFSLILESASTNQTSMYLCASSFTYTEAFFGQGTRLTVV.

This clonotype was seen a few times. The chain uses TRBV4-3 and TRBJ1-6; 10 bases are shared with TRBD1. The CDR3 spans 15 residues. Germline-derived CDR1 and CDR2 are LGHNA and YSLEER. The V and J ends lost 2 bases and 9 bases, in that order; junction bases with no gene match: 4. The chain's CDR3 is CASSQLRTGGSPLHF. CDR3 coding DNA: TGCGCCAGCAGCCAACTTCGGACAGGGGGTTCACCCCTCCACTTT.

This clonotype was observed a handful of times. V usage is TRBV12-3 or TRBV12-4 and J usage is TRBJ1-4; no firm D call. V was cut by 1 base and J by 8 bases, with 11 bases left in between. The CDR3 is 14 amino acids. CDR3 region: CASSLGELREKLFF. The CDR3 DNA sequence: TGTGCCAGCAGTTTAGGAGAGTTGAGGGAAAAACTGTTTTTT.

Ten or more counts support this clonotype. The chain is built from TRBV7-2 and TRBJ1-2; D uncertain. Trimming pared 3 bases from V and 4 bases from J, leaving 6 bases between. Looked up from germline, CDR1 is SGHTA and CDR2 is FQGNSA. This CDR3 is built from 12 residues. The CDR3 coding sequence is TGTGCCAGCAGCTTTGAGGGCTATGGCTACACCTTC. Translated: CASSFEGYGYTF.

The gene calls are TRBV6-5 and TRBJ1-1; a weak D match, TRBD1 (5 bases). The V gene's germline CDR1 is MNHEY and CDR2 SVGAGI. Between the trimmed V and J ends, which lost 0 bases and 0 bases, there was a span of 8 bases. This CDR3 has 15 residues. CDR3 region: CASSYSTDMNTEAFF. The CDR3 nucleotides read TGTGCCAGCAGTTACTCGACAGACATGAACACTGAAGCTTTCTTT.

This clonotype was found a few times. The V call is TRBV9, the J call TRBJ1-1; possibly TRBD1 for D (6 bases). Trimming cost V 2 bases and J 6 bases, with 14 bases left between them. Germline V gene lookup returns CDR1 SGDLS and CDR2 YYNGEE. The CDR3 consists of 14 residues. Written as DNA, the CDR3 is TGTGCCAGCAGCGTTAGTTGGGGGGGCCCTGAAGCTTTCTTT. Amino acid sequence: CASSVSWGGPEAFF.

J is TRBJ2-5 and V is TRBV20-1; D gene unclear. Matching the DNA end better, TRBJ2-1 makes the J call doubtful. Per the germline V gene, CDR1 is DFQATT and CDR2 is SNEGSKA (reference sequence). The CDR3 has 13 amino acids. The CDR3 spells CSFGSRNSDEQFF. As DNA, the CDR3 is TGCAGTTTTGGATCACGGAACAGCGATGAGCAGTTCTTC.

This clonotype was seen only a few times. The chain combines TRBV4-2 with TRBJ2-1, with 9 positions matching TRBD2. The CDR3 is 17 residues long. V lost 0 bases and J lost 5; bases outside the gene matches: 8. In germline, CDR1 is LGHNA, CDR2 YNFKEQ. The CDR3 region is CASSQEMGLALNNEQFF. CDR3 sequence (DNA): TGTGCCAGCAGCCAAGAGATGGGACTAGCCTTGAACAATGAGCAGTTCTTC.

This clonotype turned up a few times. The V gene is TRBV5-6, the J gene TRBJ1-4; 7 bases line up with TRBD1. Germline CDR1 and CDR2: SGHDT and YYEEEE. This CDR3 spans 17 amino acids. The V gene end was trimmed by 1 base and the J gene end by 8 bases; junction bases not matched to a gene: 14. The DNA of the CDR3 is TGTGCCAGCAGCTTGTATGTATTAAAGGACAGGCCCGAAAAACTGTTTTTT. This encodes CASSLYVLKDRPEKLFF.

In this sample, this clonotype turned up a few times. In nucleotides, the CDR3 is TGTGCCAGCAGTTTCCGGCTAGCTGTCTACAATGAGCAGTTCTTC. Its translation: CASSFRLAVYNEQFF. J is TRBJ2-7 and V is TRBV28; D may be TRBD2 (5 bases). The closer fit of TRBJ2-1 to the DNA end suggests the J call may be wrong. The germline CDR1 and CDR2 sequences are MDHEN and SYDVKM. CDR3 length: 15 amino acids.

This clonotype was picked up many times. One end of the junction does not line up with germline, which may come from a read error. V is TRBV5-1 and J is TRBJ2-7, with unresolved D. CDR1 SGHRS and CDR2 YFSETQ come from the germline V gene. The CDR3 runs to 13 residues. The CDR3 region has the DNA TGTGCCAGCAGTTTGACCGGTACCTACGAGCAGTACTTC. Its translation is CASSLTGTYEQYF.

This chain links TRBV7-2 with TRBJ2-3; TRBD2 matches at 11 bases. Germline V gene lookup returns CDR1 SGHTA and CDR2 FQGNSA. V shed 1 base and J 4 bases; nucleotides not matched to a gene: 4. This CDR3 contains 16 residues. As DNA, the CDR3 is TGTGCCAGCAGCTTAGGGGGGACTAGCGGACCAGATACGCAGTATTTT. This sequence encodes CASSLGGTSGPDTQYF.

The chain has TRBV15 and TRBJ2-7; TRBD2 is a possible D gene (6 bases). The CDR3 has 13 residues. Germline V lookup: CDR1 LNHNV, CDR2 YYDKDF (reference sequence). V was pared by 0 bases and J by 5 bases, with 8 bases between. The CDR3 reads CATSRDRRDEQYF. The CDR3 region has the DNA TGTGCCACCAGCAGAGATCGGAGGGACGAGCAGTACTTC.